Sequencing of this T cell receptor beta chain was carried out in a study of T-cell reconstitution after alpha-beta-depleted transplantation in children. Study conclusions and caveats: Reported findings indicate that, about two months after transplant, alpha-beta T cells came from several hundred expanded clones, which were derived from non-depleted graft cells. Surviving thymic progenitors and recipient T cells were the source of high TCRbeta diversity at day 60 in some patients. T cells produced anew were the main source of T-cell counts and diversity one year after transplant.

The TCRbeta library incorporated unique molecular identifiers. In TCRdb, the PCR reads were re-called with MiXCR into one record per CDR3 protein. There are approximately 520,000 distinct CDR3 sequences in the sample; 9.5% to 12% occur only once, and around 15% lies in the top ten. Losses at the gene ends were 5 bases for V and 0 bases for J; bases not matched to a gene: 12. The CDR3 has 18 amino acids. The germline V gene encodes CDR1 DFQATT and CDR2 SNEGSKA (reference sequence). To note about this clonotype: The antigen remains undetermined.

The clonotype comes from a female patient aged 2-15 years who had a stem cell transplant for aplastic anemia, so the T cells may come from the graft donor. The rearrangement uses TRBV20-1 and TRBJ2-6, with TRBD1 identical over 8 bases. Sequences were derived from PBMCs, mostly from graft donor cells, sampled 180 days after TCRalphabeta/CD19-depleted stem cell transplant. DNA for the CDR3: TGCAGTGCTCACTCCCTGGGGGACAGGAACTCTGGGGCCAACGTCCTGACTTTC. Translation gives CSAHSLGDRNSGANVLTF.